A single sample is the source of the 3 T cell receptor beta chains below, sequenced in a study of OX40 agonist ivuxolimab in advanced cancers. The library was built by means of the immunoSEQ multiplex PCR assay. What TCRdb holds here is the immuneACCESS table cut down to in-frame rearrangements. Part of the clones is not present; checked against another copy, under half of the missing clones reflect an unresolved V gene, and the others are unexplained. This sample lists 9,500 to 15,000 clones; roughly three quarters were detected once. Roughly 27% of the sample comes from the top ten. Specimen: CD4+ or CD8+ T cells sorted from blood, collected in a trial of the OX40 agonist ivuxolimab. The receptors stem from an adult with an advanced solid tumor such as melanoma, head and neck, liver or kidney cancer.

This clone was seen only a few times. This chain uses TRBV19 with TRBJ1-5; D is undetermined. The V end lost 4 bases, the J end lost 5 bases, and 15 bases lay between the germline ends. Germline lookup yields CDR1 LNHDA and CDR2 SQIVND (reference sequence). This CDR3 comprises 15 residues. The CDR3 reads CASSTLQQRDQPQHF. DNA for the CDR3: TGTGCCAGTAGTACTCTGCAGCAGAGAGATCAGCCCCAGCATTTT.

The chain couples TRBV5-1 to TRBJ1-1, with TRBD1 as a possible D gene (6 bases). In germline, CDR1 is SGHRS, CDR2 YFSETQ. This CDR3 is built from 14 residues. The V end was cut by 4 bases, the J end by 0 bases, with 10 bases between. The CDR3, as DNA: TGCGCCAGCAGCCCGGGACACCTGAACACTGAAGCTTTCTTT. Translated: CASSPGHLNTEAFF.

The chain combines TRBV6-1 with TRBJ1-1; 10 nucleotides agree with TRBD1. The CDR3 has 16 residues. V lost 0 bases, J lost 3 bases, and 4 bases stayed unmatched. Germline V CDR1 and CDR2: MNHNS, SASEGT. The CDR3 here is CASSEAPTGGYTEAFF. CDR3 in DNA: TGTGCCAGCAGTGAAGCGCCGACAGGGGGCTACACTGAAGCTTTCTTT.